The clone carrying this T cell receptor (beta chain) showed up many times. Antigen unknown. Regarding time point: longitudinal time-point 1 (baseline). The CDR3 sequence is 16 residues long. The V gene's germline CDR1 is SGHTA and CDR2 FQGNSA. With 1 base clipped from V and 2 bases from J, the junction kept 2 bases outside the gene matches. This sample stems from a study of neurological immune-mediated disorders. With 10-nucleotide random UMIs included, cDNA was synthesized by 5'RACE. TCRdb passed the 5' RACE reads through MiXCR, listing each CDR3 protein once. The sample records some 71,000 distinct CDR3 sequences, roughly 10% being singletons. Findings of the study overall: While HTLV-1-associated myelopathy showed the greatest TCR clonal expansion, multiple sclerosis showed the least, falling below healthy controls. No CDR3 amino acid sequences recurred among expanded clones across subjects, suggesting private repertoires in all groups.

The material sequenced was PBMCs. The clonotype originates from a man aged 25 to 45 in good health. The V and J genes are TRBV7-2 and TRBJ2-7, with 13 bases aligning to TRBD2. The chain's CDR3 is CASSLEGTSGTYEQYF. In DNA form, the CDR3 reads TGTGCCAGCAGCTTAGAGGGGACTAGCGGGACCTACGAGCAGTACTTC.